This T cell receptor beta chain is from a study of read filtering for tumor transcriptome and immune sequencing. Overall study findings and caveats: Sorted CD138-negative bone marrow cells were not purified T cells.

This clonotype has a count of ten or more. Its antigen is currently unknown. The library was built from roughly 400 ng RNA with molecular barcoded adaptors for alpha/delta and beta/gamma chains. TCRdb recomputed calls from the reads with MiXCR, one row per CDR3 protein. The sample has some 41,000 distinct CDR3 sequences; about 12% are singletons. In germline, CDR1 is SQVTM, CDR2 ANQGSEA. This CDR3 has 17 residues. Trimming pared 3 bases from V and 1 base from J, leaving 19 bases between. Every patient had bone marrow sampled while the disease was active. The source of this sequence is a donor at least 40 years old with multiple myeloma. The sequencing sample was made of a population of CD138-negative cells sorted from bone marrow. The chain recombines TRBV29-1 with TRBJ2-1; D may match TRBD1 or TRBD2 (5 bases each). The DNA for the CDR3 is TGCAGCGTTGAGATTAGCTGGGGGAGTGTTTCCTACAATGAGCAGTTCTTC. It codes for CSVEISWGSVSYNEQFF.